This section outlines one TCR beta chain sequence together with its context. The data were taken from a study of blood T cell repertoires in COVID-19. The wider study: Samples came from the United States, Italy and Spain, spanning acute and convalescent COVID-19. Sample material is recorded as cDNA or gDNA derived from T cells, B-cell-depleted T cells, or PBMCs.

The CDR3 spans 15 residues. Germline V gives CDR1 LGHNT, CDR2 FRNRAP. Trimming shortened V by 1 base and J by 5 bases, and 12 bases separated the two germline ends. Per the original data handling: Researchers report that nucleated cell counts were estimated from reference gene primer amplification. The method was immunoSEQ multiplex PCR; TCRdb's version includes in-frame clones alone and lacks a portion of them. Clone size and V and J calls were adopted from that table, with D and trimming inferred from the DNA. The top ten hold less than 2.5% of the sample, which has approximately 130,000 clones, about 89% seen once.

The chain has TRBV12-5 and TRBJ2-1; a weak D match, TRBD1 (6 bases). This receptor was obtained from a middle-aged man with active COVID-19. Sequencing was carried out using peripheral blood. The CDR3 loop is CASGLETGPHNEQFF. CDR3 sequence (DNA): TGTGCTAGTGGTTTGGAGACAGGACCCCACAATGAGCAGTTCTTC.